The T cell receptor (beta chain) under discussion was sequenced for a study of radiation and T cells in renal cell carcinoma. Study-wide results and caveats: No pretreatment tumor biopsies were available for baseline clonotypes.

In regard to this clone: Its specificity is not known.

Using immunoSEQ multiplex PCR, the repertoire was profiled, and TCRdb retains in-frame clones only, with some absent. The sample includes roughly 170,000 clones, about nine tenths of them seen just once. Regarding time point: blood 4 weeks post-SBRT, at nephrectomy. Treatment here: 15 Gy SBRT to primary tumor, nephrectomy 4 weeks later. Nephrectomy followed 15 Gy stereotactic body radiation by 4 weeks. Clear cell pathology was present in this patient's renal cell carcinoma. V dropped 2 bases and J dropped 0 bases, with 25 bases sitting between them. CDR1 and CDR2 (germline): LGHNA, YNFKEQ. The CDR3 sequence is 20 residues long.

The sample here was blood, taken from a patient whose treatment included radiotherapy and nephrectomy. The sequence was collected from a woman aged 45-60 years with renal cell carcinoma. This sequence joins TRBV4-2 and TRBJ1-1; D unclear. CDR3 DNA: TGTGCCAGCAGCCAACTGGGGAGGTGGCAGGAGCGAATCATGAACACTGAAGCTTTCTTT. Amino acids: CASSQLGRWQERIMNTEAFF.